This T cell receptor (beta chain) is from a study of T cells in localized non-small cell lung cancer. Study-level findings and limits: Adjacent lung held a median roughly 54 of the top 100 tumor clones. Overall survival was longer when the density of T cells in the blood was higher.

Produced via immunoSEQ multiplex PCR; TCRdb's table is partial and in-frame only. The sample carries 4,500 to 5,000 clones, approximately 30% recorded once. Remarks on this clone: No antigen is known for it.

The germline gives CDR1 MGHDK, CDR2 SYGVNS. The CDR3 is 17 amino acids. The V gene lost 1 base and the J gene lost 7 bases, with 19 bases spanning the gap. The gene calls are TRBV25-1 and TRBJ2-2; unclear D gene. Sample: lung tumor tissue, taken before any cancer treatment. This receptor was obtained from a woman aged 35-75 years with stage II squamous cell lung carcinoma. This chain's CDR3 is CASSEWSPDRTDGELFF. For the CDR3, the DNA is TGTGCCAGCAGTGAATGGTCGCCGGATAGAACAGACGGGGAGCTGTTTTTT.